A selection of T cell receptor beta chains follows, all from one sample in a study of blood T cell repertoires in COVID-19. Data came from immunoSEQ multiplex PCR; TCRdb stores just in-frame clones and leaves some out. Seen here are about 150,000 clones, 65% to 80% observed once, and the top ten hold about 4%. What was sequenced was peripheral blood. The source of these receptors is a man aged 60 to 69 with acute or convalescent COVID-19. CDR3s include the opening cysteine and the closing phenylalanine or tryptophan. The order of the fields is J gene, clone size, V gene, D gene, CDR3 protein. A D gene is named only where the DNA matches it firmly. Some rows have no size entry. The others give once, few or many, or a class for an expanded clone.

>TRBJ1-2|few|TRBV6-5|-
CASQGAWGYTF
>TRBJ1-6|-|TRBV19|-
CASSPGIDSPLHF
>TRBJ1-2|-|TRBV29-1|TRBD1
CSARAGGGGYGYTF
>TRBJ2-5|once|TRBV13|TRBD2
CASSLGTSGLQETQYF
>TRBJ2-4|many|TRBV11-2|-
CASSLDTGINIQYF
>TRBJ2-7|-|TRBV19|-
CASTSQGSTKQYF
>TRBJ2-3|-|TRBV5-6|-
CASSSYSASTDTQYF
>TRBJ2-7|-|TRBV9|TRBD1
CASSVSGTGNEQYF
>TRBJ2-7|-|TRBV27|TRBD1
CASSLLGQGVYEQYF
>TRBJ2-5|once|TRBV6-6|-
CASSLRGIETQYF
>TRBJ2-1|few|TRBV10-3|TRBD2
CAISDPGLVGDEQFF
>TRBJ2-1|-|TRBV6-6|-
CASSKPGLGDNEQFF
>TRBJ2-1|-|TRBV2|TRBD2
CASRASGNYEQFF
>TRBJ2-6|-|TRBV18|-
CASSPPGLATSGANVLTF
>TRBJ2-7|-|TRBV7-6|TRBD2
CASSLNPQGLAESEQYF
>TRBJ2-7|-|TRBV23-1|-
CASSQSRQEPYEQYF
>TRBJ2-3|-|TRBV18|TRBD2
CASSPTSGSTDTQYF
>TRBJ1-3|-|TRBV6-6|-
CASSGTGGVDTIYF
>TRBJ1-1|-|TRBV2|TRBD1
CASSEATGGTEAFF
>TRBJ1-1|many|TRBV5-1|-
CASSLYMQGPNTEAFF
>TRBJ2-1|-|TRBV7-9|TRBD2
CASSSPGGLAGYNEQFF
>TRBJ1-1|-|TRBV6-5|-
CASSYSAINLDTEAFF
>TRBJ2-1|-|TRBV13|TRBD2
CASSSLRLAGNEQFF
>TRBJ2-7|-|TRBV19|-
CASSIDRLSYEQYF
>TRBJ1-4|-|TRBV19|TRBD1
CASRSTGGNEKLFF
>TRBJ2-5|-|TRBV19|TRBD1
CASRTTRDSVETQYF
>TRBJ2-5|-|TRBV5-8|TRBD1
CASSPGQGEETQYF
>TRBJ2-1|-|TRBV29-1|-
CSARWGLVYNEQFF
>TRBJ2-7|-|TRBV6-1|TRBD1
CASSEQGANEQYF
>TRBJ2-7|few|TRBV19|-
CASSIRAGQAYEQYF